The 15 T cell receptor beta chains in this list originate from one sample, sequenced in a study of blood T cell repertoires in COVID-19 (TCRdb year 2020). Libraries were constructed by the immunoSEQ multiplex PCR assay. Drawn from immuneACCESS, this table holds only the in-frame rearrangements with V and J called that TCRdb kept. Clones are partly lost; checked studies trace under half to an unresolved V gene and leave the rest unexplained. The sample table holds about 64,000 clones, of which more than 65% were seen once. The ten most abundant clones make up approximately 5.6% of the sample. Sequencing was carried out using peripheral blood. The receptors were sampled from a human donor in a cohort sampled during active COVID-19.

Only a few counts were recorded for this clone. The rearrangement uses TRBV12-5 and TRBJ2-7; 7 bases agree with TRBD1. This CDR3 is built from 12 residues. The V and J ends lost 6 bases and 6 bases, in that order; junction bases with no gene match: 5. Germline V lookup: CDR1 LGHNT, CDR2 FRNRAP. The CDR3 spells CASGRTGSEQYF. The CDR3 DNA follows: TGTGCTAGTGGCCGGACAGGAAGCGAGCAGTACTTC.

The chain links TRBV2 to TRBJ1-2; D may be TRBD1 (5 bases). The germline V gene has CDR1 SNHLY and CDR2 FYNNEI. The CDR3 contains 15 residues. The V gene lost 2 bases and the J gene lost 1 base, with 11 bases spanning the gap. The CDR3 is CASSEIGRGNYGYTF. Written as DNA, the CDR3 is TGTGCCAGCAGTGAAATAGGGAGGGGTAACTATGGCTACACCTTC.

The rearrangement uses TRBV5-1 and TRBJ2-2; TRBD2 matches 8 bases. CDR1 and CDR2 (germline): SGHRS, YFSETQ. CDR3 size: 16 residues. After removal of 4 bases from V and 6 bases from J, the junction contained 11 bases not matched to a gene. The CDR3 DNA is TGCGCCAGCAGCCCCACCGGGACTAGGGTCCCCGGGGAGCTGTTTTTT. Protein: CASSPTGTRVPGELFF.

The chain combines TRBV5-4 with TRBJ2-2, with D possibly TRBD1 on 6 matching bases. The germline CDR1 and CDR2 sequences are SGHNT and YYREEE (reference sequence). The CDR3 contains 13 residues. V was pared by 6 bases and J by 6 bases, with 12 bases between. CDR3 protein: CASKGRGSGELFF. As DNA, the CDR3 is TGTGCCAGCAAAGGCAGGGGTTCCGGGGAGCTGTTTTTT.

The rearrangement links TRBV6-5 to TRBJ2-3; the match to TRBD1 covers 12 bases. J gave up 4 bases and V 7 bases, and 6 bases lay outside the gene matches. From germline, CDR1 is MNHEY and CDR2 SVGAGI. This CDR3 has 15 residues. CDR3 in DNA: TGTGCCAGCAATTCCGGGACAGGGGGCGCAGATACGCAGTATTTT. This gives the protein CASNSGTGGADTQYF.

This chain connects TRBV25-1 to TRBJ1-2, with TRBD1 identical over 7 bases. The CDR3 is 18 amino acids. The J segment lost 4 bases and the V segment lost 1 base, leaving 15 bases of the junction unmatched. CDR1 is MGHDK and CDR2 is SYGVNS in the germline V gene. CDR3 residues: CASSESRSGGAGGYGYTF. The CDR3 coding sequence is TGTGCCAGCAGTGAATCTAGGTCGGGAGGGGCAGGGGGCTATGGCTACACCTTC.

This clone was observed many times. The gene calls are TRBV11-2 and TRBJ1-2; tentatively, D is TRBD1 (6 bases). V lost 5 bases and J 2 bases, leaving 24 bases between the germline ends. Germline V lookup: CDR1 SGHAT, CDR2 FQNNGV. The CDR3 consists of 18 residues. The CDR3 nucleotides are TGTGCCAGCAGCCTAGGGGGAGTGGTCCGTAATCCAAACTATGGCTACACCTTC. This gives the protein CASSLGGVVRNPNYGYTF. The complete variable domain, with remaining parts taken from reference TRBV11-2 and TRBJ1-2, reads EAGVAQSPRYKIIEKRQSVAFWCNPISGHATLYWYQQILGQGPKLLIQFQNNGVVDDSQLPKDRFSAERLKGVDSTLKIQPAKLEDSAVYLCASSLGGVVRNPNYGYTFGSGTRLTVV.

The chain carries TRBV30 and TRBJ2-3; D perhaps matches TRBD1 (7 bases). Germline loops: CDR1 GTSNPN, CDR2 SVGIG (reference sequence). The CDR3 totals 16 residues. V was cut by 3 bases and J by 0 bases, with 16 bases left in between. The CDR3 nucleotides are TGTGCCTGGAGCAGGGGGACTCCTACTAGCACAGATACGCAGTATTTT. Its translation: CAWSRGTPTSTDTQYF.

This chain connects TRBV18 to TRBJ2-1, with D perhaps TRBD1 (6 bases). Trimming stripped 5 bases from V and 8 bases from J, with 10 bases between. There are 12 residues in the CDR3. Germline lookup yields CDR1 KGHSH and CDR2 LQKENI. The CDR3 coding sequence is TGTGCCAGCTCAGGCAGGGGTCATGAGCAGTTCTTC. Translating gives CASSGRGHEQFF.

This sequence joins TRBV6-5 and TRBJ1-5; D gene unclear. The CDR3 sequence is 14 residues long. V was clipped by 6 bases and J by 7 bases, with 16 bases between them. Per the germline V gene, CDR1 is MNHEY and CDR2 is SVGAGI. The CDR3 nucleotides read TGTGCCAGCAGCGGGGTAAGGATCCCGCAGCCCCAGCATTTT. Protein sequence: CASSGVRIPQPQHF.

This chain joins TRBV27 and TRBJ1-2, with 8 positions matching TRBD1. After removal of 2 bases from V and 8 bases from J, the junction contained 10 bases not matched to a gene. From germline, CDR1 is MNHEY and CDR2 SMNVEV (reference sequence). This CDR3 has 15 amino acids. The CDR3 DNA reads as TGTGCCAGCAGTTTACTCGGACAGGGCAGCCACGGCTACACCTTC. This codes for CASSLLGQGSHGYTF.

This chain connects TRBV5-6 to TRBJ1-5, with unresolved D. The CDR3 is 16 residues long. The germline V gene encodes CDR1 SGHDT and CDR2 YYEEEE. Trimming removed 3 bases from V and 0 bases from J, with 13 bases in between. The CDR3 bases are TGTGCCAGCAGCTCCTTGCGGGCAGATAGCAATCAGCCCCAGCATTTT. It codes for CASSSLRADSNQPQHF.

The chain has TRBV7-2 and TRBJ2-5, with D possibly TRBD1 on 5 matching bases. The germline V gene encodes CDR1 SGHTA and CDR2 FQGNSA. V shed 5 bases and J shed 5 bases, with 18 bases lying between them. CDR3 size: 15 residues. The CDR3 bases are TGTGCCAGCAGCCGGCTCAGGGTCGTCGGGGAGACCCAGTACTTC. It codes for CASSRLRVVGETQYF.

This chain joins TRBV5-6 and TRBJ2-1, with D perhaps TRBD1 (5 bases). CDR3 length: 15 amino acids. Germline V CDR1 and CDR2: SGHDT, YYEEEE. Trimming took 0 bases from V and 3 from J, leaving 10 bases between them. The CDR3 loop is CASSLARAYYNEQFF. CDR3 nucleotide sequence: TGTGCCAGCAGCTTGGCCAGGGCCTACTACAATGAGCAGTTCTTC.

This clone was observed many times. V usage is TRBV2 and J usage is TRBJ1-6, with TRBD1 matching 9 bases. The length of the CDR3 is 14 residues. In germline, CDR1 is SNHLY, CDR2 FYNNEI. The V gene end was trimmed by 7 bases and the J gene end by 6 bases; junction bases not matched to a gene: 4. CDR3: CASKPDRGNSPLHF. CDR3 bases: TGTGCCAGCAAACCGGACAGGGGTAATTCACCCCTCCACTTT. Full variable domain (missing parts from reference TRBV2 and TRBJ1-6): EPEVTQTPSHQVTQMGQEVILRCVPISNHLYFYWYRQILGQKVEFLVSFYNNEISEKSEIFDDQFSVERPDGSNFTLKIRSTKLEDSAMYFCASKPDRGNSPLHFGNGTRLTVT.